A single sample is the source of the 18 T cell receptor beta chains below, sequenced in a study of blood T cell repertoires in COVID-19. Some clones are missing from TCRdb's copy, which holds only in-frame ones; the method was immunoSEQ multiplex PCR. This table has about 200,000 clones, roughly 88% appearing once. Specimen: peripheral blood. These receptors came from a human donor in a cohort sampled during active COVID-19.

The rearrangement joins TRBV19 to TRBJ2-3, with 12 bases that match TRBD2. Germline values: CDR1 LNHDA, CDR2 SQIVND (reference sequence). V shed 5 bases, J shed 5 bases, and the junction held 5 bases outside the gene matches. This CDR3 spans 15 amino acids. The CDR3 nucleotides are TGTGCCAGTAGTCTACTAGCGGGAGGAGGAGATACGCAGTATTTT. As protein: CASSLLAGGGDTQYF.

The genes are TRBV18 and TRBJ2-7; 12 nucleotides line up with TRBD2. The germline gives CDR1 KGHSH, CDR2 LQKENI. The CDR3 length is 15 residues. V was pared by 3 bases and J by 7 bases, with 7 bases of the junction left unmatched. CDR3 in amino acids: CASSPTSGRTGEQYF. Here the CDR3 DNA reads TGTGCCAGCTCACCTACTAGCGGGAGGACGGGGGAGCAGTACTTC. Full variable domain (missing parts from reference TRBV18 and TRBJ2-7): NAGVMQNPRHLVRRRGQEARLRCSPMKGHSHVYWYRQLPEEGLKFMVYLQKENIIDESGMPKERFSAEFPKEGPSILRIQQVVRGDSAAYFCASSPTSGRTGEQYFGPGTRLTVT.

The chain couples TRBV15 to TRBJ2-7, with TRBD2 matching 13 bases. Germline CDR1 is LNHNV and CDR2 is YYDKDF (reference sequence). This CDR3 region has 16 residues. With 2 bases clipped from V and 7 bases from J, the junction kept 8 bases outside the gene matches. CDR3 coding DNA: TGTGCCACCAGCAGACTGACTAGCGGGAGGTTGTATGAGCAGTACTTC. This codes for CATSRLTSGRLYEQYF.

The chain uses TRBV6-5 and TRBJ1-6; D is uncertain. Germline CDR1 reads MNHEY; CDR2 reads SVGAGI. There are 14 residues in the CDR3. V was cut by 2 bases and J by 6 bases, with 8 bases left in between. CDR3 DNA sequence: TGTGCCAGCAGTTACCTAAATTTTAATTCACCCCTCCACTTT. It yields the protein CASSYLNFNSPLHF.

This chain uses TRBV6-5 with TRBJ1-5; TRBD1 matches at 8 bases. Germline V CDR1 and CDR2: MNHEY, SVGAGI. The V gene end was trimmed by 9 bases and the J gene end by 7 bases; junction bases not matched to a gene: 8. The CDR3 spans 13 residues. The CDR3 coding sequence is TGTGCCAGTGCAACGGACAGGGCACAGCCCCAGCATTTT. Its translation is CASATDRAQPQHF.

The V call is TRBV30, the J call TRBJ1-2; 9 bases align to TRBD1. The CDR3 has 13 residues. Germline trimming cut 8 bases from V and 3 bases from J; bases unmatched to any gene: 7. Per the germline V gene, CDR1 is GTSNPN and CDR2 is SVGIG (reference sequence). The CDR3 nucleotides are TGTGCCATAACAGGGGGCGCGGACTATGGCTACACCTTC. Its translation is CAITGGADYGYTF. The entire variable domain, with the rest obtained from reference TRBV30 and TRBJ1-2, is as follows: SQTIHQWPATLVQPVGSPLSLECTVEGTSNPNLYWYRQAAGRGLQLLFYSVGIGQISSEVPQNLSASRPQDRQFILSSKKLLLSDSGFYLCAITGGADYGYTFGSGTRLTVV.

This chain links TRBV7-9 with TRBJ2-1, with unresolved D. V was cut by 5 bases and J by 8 bases, with 13 bases left in between. From germline, CDR1 is SEHNR and CDR2 FQNEAQ (reference sequence). CDR3 length: 13 residues. The CDR3 reads CASSHPMADEQFF. In nucleotides, the CDR3 is TGTGCCAGCAGCCACCCGATGGCCGATGAGCAGTTCTTC.

This chain links TRBV5-1 with TRBJ2-7, with 13 bases lining up with TRBD2. This CDR3 is built from 17 residues. Germline V gene sequence: CDR1 SGHRS, CDR2 YFSETQ. With V trimmed by 3 bases and J by 5 bases, 11 bases remained unmatched. The CDR3 nucleotides read TGCGCCAGCAGCTGGAGGACTAGCGGGAGTACAATGGACGAGCAGTACTTC. It is translated as CASSWRTSGSTMDEQYF.

The CDR3 region has the DNA TGTGCCAGCAGCCCAGGGACAGGGGGGAGCAATCAGCCCCAGCATTTT. Amino acids: CASSPGTGGSNQPQHF. The genes are TRBV11-2 and TRBJ1-5; 11 nucleotides agree with TRBD1. This CDR3 is 16 amino acids long. The junction had 4 bases not matched to a gene; V was cut back by 5 bases and J by 1 base. Germline CDR1 and CDR2: SGHAT and FQNNGV.

This clone appeared once. The gene calls are TRBV4-1 and TRBJ2-5; 7 bases map to TRBD1. The germline V gene has CDR1 MGHRA and CDR2 YSYEKL. This CDR3 is built from 15 residues. The V segment lost 7 bases and the J segment 2 bases; nucleotides outside the gene matches: 10. The CDR3 coding sequence is TGCGCCAGCAAGAGTTACTGGGACAGACAAGAGACCCAGTACTTC. It yields the protein CASKSYWDRQETQYF.

DNA of the CDR3: TGTGCCAGCAGGATAGCGGGAGTCCCCCATGAGCAGTTCTTC. Translation: CASRIAGVPHEQFF. V usage is TRBV2 and J usage is TRBJ2-1; 9 nucleotides align to TRBD2. Germline V lookup: CDR1 SNHLY, CDR2 FYNNEI. The CDR3 loop spans 14 amino acids. V lost 6 bases to trimming and J lost 8 bases; unmatched junction nucleotides: 8. Supplemented by reference TRBV2 and TRBJ2-1, the full variable domain reads EPEVTQTPSHQVTQMGQEVILRCVPISNHLYFYWYRQILGQKVEFLVSFYNNEISEKSEIFDDQFSVERPDGSNFTLKIRSTKLEDSAMYFCASRIAGVPHEQFFGPGTRLTVL.

This clone appeared once. The rearrangement joins TRBV9 to TRBJ1-1, with D maybe TRBD1 (5 bases). This CDR3 has 14 residues. Per germline, CDR1 SGDLS and CDR2 YYNGEE. Trimming took off 0 bases at V and 3 bases at J, with 9 bases between the two ends. The CDR3 region is CASSVGGGDTEAFF. The DNA of the CDR3 is TGTGCCAGCAGCGTAGGGGGAGGGGACACTGAAGCTTTCTTT.

The chain carries TRBV27 and TRBJ2-3; 7 nucleotides align to TRBD2. J gave up 5 bases and V 7 bases, and 15 bases lay outside the gene matches. The CDR3 spans 16 residues. Germline loops: CDR1 MNHEY, CDR2 SMNVEV (reference sequence). CDR3 protein: CASTIHFSGEGDTQYF. The CDR3 DNA reads as TGTGCCAGCACTATCCACTTCAGCGGGGAGGGAGATACGCAGTATTTT.

V usage is TRBV5-4 and J usage is TRBJ2-5; 9 nucleotides align to TRBD1. Germline CDR1 is SGHNT and CDR2 is YYREEE (reference sequence). The CDR3 loop spans 15 amino acids. V was pared by 3 bases and J by 3 bases, with 6 bases of the junction left unmatched. The CDR3 is CASSSKGTGKETQYF. As DNA, the CDR3 is TGTGCCAGCAGCTCGAAAGGGACAGGGAAAGAGACCCAGTACTTC.

The table lists this clone with a count of one. The genes are TRBV28 and TRBJ1-1; possible D gene TRBD1, 5 bases. The CDR3 has 13 residues. V gave up 8 bases and J gave up 4 bases, with 14 bases separating them. Germline-derived CDR1 and CDR2 are MDHEN and SYDVKM. This chain's CDR3 is CASQFKGITEAFF. The CDR3 nucleotides are TGTGCCAGCCAGTTTAAGGGGATCACTGAAGCTTTCTTT.

The chain has TRBV25-1 and TRBJ1-2, with D unclear. Germline CDR1 reads MGHDK; CDR2 reads SYGVNS. The CDR3 is made up of 16 amino acids. V shed 5 bases and J shed 4 bases, with 20 bases lying between them. For the CDR3, the DNA is TGTGCCAGCAGTCCGTCTGGCACAGTCTTATTCTATGGCTACACCTTC. Its translation is CASSPSGTVLFYGYTF.

V is TRBV6-7 and J is TRBJ2-1, with TRBD2 matching 9 bases. TRBV6-7 is classed as an ORF, of uncertain function. The J segment lost 1 base and the V segment lost 6 bases, leaving 10 bases of the junction unmatched. The CDR3 has 17 residues. The CDR3 DNA reads as TGTGCCAGCAGCCACAGGAGCGGGAGGAGGTCCTACAATGAGCAGTTCTTC. Translating gives CASSHRSGRRSYNEQFF.

Only a few counts were recorded for this clone. V gene TRBV9 combines with J gene TRBJ1-5; a possible D gene is TRBD1 (6 bases). CDR3 length: 14 amino acids. Germline V gene lookup returns CDR1 SGDLS and CDR2 YYNGEE. Trimming pared 4 bases from V and 1 base from J, leaving 9 bases between. The CDR3 bases are TGTGCCAGCAGCCCGGACAGCAGCAATCAGCCCCAGCATTTT. It is translated as CASSPDSSNQPQHF.